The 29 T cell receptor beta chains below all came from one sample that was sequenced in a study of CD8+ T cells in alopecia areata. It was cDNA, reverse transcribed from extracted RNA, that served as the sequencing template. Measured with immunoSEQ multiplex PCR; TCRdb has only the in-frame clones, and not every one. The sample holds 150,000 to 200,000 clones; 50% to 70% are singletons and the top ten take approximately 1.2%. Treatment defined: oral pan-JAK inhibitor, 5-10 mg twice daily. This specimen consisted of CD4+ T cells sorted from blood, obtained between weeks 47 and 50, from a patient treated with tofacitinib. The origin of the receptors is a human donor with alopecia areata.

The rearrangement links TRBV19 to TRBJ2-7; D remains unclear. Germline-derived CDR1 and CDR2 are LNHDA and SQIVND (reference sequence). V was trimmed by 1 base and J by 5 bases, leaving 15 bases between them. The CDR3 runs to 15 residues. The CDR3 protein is CASSIGPLRPDEQYF. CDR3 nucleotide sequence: TGTGCCAGTAGTATAGGTCCCCTCAGACCGGACGAGCAGTACTTC.

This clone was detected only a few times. CDR3 coding DNA: TGCAGCGTCCTCGAAGGCACCATATATTTT. The encoded protein is CSVLEGTIYF. The chain employs TRBV29-1 and TRBJ1-3; D gene unclear. The CDR3 extends over 10 amino acids. Trimming took off 6 bases at V and 9 bases at J, with 9 bases between the two ends. Germline CDR1 reads SQVTM; CDR2 reads ANQGSEA.

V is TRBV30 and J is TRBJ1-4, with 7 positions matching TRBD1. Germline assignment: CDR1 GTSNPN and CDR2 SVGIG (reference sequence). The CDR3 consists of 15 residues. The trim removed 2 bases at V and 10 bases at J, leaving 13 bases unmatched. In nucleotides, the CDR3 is TGTGCCTGGAGTTCAGGGGGGACACCCACGGGAAAACTGTTTTTT. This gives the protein CAWSSGGTPTGKLFF.

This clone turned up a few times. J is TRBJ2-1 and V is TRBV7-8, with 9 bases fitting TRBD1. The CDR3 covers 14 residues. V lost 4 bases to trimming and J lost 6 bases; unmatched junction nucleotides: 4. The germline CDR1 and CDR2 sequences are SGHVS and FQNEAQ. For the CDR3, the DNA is TGTGCCAGCAGCTACAGACAGGGGGGCAATGAGCAGTTCTTC. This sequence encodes CASSYRQGGNEQFF.

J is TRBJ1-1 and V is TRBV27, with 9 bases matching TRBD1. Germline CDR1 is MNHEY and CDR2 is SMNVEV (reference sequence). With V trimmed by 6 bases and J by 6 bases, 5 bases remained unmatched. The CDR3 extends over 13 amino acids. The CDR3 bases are TGTGCCAGCAGCGACAGGGGGGTCTCTGAAGCTTTCTTT. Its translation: CASSDRGVSEAFF.

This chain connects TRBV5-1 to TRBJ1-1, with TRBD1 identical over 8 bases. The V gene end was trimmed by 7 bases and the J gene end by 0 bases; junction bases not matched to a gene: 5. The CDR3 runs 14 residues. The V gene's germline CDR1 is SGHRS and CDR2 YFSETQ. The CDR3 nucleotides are TGCGCCAGCGCCTCGACAGGGGTGAACACTGAAGCTTTCTTT. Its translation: CASASTGVNTEAFF.

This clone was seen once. As DNA, the CDR3 is TGTGCCAGCAGTGAAGCGCTGGAGACCCAGTACTTC. It is translated as CASSEALETQYF. The chain recombines TRBV2 with TRBJ2-5; D remains ambiguous. The germline CDR1 and CDR2 sequences are SNHLY and FYNNEI. The CDR3 covers 12 residues. Trimming left V 0 bases short and J 5 bases short, with 4 bases between.

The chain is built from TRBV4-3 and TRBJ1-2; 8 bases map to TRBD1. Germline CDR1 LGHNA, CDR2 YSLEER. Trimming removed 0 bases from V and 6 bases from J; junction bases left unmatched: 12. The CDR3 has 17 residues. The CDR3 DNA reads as TGCGCCAGCAGCCAAGATTATTCCAGGGGGCCTTTAGATGGCTACACCTTC. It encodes CASSQDYSRGPLDGYTF.

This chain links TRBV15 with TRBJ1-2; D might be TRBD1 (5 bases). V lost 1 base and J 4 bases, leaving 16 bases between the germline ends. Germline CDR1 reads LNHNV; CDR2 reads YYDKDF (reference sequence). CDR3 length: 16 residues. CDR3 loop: CATSRGDVENSYGYTF. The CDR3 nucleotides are TGTGCCACCAGCAGAGGGGACGTGGAAAACTCCTATGGCTACACCTTC. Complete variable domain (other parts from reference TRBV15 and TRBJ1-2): DAMVIQNPRYQVTQFGKPVTLSCSQTLNHNVMYWYQQKSSQAPKLLFHYYDKDFNNEADTPDNFQSRRPNTSFCFLDIRSPGLGDTAMYLCATSRGDVENSYGYTFGSGTRLTVV.

CDR3 loop: CASSAQRKLARDTDTQYF. The CDR3 region has the DNA TGTGCCAGCAGCGCCCAACGGAAACTAGCGAGAGACACAGATACGCAGTATTTT. The chain combines TRBV9 with TRBJ2-3; 7 nucleotides match TRBD2. CDR1 is SGDLS and CDR2 is YYNGEE in the germline V gene. V gave up 3 bases and J gave up 2 bases; unmatched junction bases: 15. The length of the CDR3 is 18 residues.

CDR3 nucleotides: TGCGCCAGCAGCCAAGGGGAGGACTATGGCTACACCTTC. Translation gives CASSQGEDYGYTF. The chain combines TRBV4-3 with TRBJ1-2; D gene uncertain. The ends were cut back, 1 base at V and 3 bases at J, with 6 bases in the middle. CDR1 and CDR2 from the germline V gene are LGHNA and YSLEER. The CDR3 totals 13 residues.

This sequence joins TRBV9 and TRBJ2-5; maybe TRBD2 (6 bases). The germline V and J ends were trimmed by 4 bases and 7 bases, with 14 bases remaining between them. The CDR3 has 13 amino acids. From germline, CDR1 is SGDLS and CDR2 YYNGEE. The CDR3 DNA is TGTGCCAGCAGCCGGGACTCCACGGGGACCCAGTACTTC. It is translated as CASSRDSTGTQYF.

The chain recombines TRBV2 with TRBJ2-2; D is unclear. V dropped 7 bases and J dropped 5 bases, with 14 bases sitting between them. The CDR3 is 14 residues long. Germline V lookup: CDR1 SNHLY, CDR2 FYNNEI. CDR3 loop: CASIRAPETGELFF. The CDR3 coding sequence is TGTGCCAGCATCCGGGCTCCAGAGACCGGGGAGCTGTTTTTT.

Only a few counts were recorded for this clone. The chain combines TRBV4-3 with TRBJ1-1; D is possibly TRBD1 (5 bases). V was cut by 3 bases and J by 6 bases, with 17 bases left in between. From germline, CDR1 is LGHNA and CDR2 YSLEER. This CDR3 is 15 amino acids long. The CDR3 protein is CASSQETEVRAEAFF. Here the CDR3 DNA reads TGCGCCAGCAGCCAGGAGACAGAGGTTCGCGCTGAAGCTTTCTTT.

CDR3 DNA: TGTGCCAGCAGCCGGGGAGGGGGGGGCCGAACAGATACGCAGTATTTT. This sequence encodes CASSRGGGGRTDTQYF. This chain joins TRBV5-7 and TRBJ2-3, with D possibly matching TRBD2 (7 bases). TRBV5-7 has ORF status, its function being uncertain. This CDR3 comprises 16 residues. V gave up 4 bases and J gave up 3 bases, with 18 bases separating them.

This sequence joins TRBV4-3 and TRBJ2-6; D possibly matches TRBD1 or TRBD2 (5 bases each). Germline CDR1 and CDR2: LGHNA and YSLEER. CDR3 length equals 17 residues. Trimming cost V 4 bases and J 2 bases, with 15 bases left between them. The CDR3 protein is CASSREGSGTGANVLTF. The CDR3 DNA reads TGCGCCAGCAGCCGAGAGGGGAGTGGAACTGGGGCCAACGTCCTGACTTTC.

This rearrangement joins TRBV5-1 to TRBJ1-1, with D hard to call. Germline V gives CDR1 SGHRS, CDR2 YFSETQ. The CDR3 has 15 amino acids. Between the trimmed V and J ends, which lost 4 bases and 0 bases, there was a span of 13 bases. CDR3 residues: CASSRGNGVNTEAFF. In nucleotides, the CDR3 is TGCGCCAGCAGCCGAGGAAATGGGGTGAACACTGAAGCTTTCTTT.

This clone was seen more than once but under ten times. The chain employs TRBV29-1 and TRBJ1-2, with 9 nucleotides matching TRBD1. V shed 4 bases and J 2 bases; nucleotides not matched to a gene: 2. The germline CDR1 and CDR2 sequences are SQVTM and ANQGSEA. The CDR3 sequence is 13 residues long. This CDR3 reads CSVAGTGNYGYTF. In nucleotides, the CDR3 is TGCAGCGTTGCCGGGACAGGGAACTATGGCTACACCTTC.

The CDR3 DNA follows: TGCGCCAGCAGCCAAGGACAGGGAGGTCGTGAAGCTTTCTTT. This codes for CASSQGQGGREAFF. The chain links TRBV4-3 to TRBJ1-1; 7 bases fit TRBD1. V shed 1 base and J 7 bases; nucleotides not matched to a gene: 6. The CDR3 is 14 residues long. Germline V gene sequence: CDR1 LGHNA, CDR2 YSLEER.

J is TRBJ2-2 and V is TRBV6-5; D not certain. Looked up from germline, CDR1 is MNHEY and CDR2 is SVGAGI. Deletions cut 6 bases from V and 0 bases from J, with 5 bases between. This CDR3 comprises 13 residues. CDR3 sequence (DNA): TGTGCCAGCAGGAGAGCGAACACCGGGGAGCTGTTTTTT. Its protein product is CASRRANTGELFF.

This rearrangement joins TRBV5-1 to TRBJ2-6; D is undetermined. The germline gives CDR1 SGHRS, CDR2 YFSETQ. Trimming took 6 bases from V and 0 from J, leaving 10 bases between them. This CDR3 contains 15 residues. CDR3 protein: CASNNGVSGANVLTF. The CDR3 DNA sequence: TGCGCCAGCAATAATGGCGTCTCTGGGGCCAACGTCCTGACTTTC.

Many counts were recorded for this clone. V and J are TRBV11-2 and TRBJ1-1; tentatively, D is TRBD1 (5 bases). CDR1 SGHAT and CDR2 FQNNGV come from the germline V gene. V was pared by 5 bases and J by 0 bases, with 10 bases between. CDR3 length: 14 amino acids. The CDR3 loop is CASSTTGVNTEAFF. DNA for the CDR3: TGTGCCAGCAGCACTACAGGAGTGAACACTGAAGCTTTCTTT.

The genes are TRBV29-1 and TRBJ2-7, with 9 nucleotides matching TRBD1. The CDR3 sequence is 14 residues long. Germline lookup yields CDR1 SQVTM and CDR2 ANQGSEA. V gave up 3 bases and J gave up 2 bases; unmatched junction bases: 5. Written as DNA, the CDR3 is TGCAGCGTTGACGTGGGACAGGGAACCTACGAGCAGTACTTC. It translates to CSVDVGQGTYEQYF.

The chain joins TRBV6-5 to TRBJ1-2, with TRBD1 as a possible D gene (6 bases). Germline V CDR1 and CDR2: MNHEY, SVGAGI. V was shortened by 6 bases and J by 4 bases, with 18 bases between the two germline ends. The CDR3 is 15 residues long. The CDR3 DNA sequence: TGTGCCAGCAGCTCAATCTCCGGGACACCCTATGGCTACACCTTC. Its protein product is CASSSISGTPYGYTF.

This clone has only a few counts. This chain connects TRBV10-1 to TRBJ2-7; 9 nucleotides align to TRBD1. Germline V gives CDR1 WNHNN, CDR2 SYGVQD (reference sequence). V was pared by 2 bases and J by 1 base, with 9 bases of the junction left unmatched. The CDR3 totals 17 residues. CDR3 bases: TGCGCCAGCAGTGAGGTACCCTTGGGACAGGGTTCCTACGAGCAGTACTTC. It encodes CASSEVPLGQGSYEQYF.

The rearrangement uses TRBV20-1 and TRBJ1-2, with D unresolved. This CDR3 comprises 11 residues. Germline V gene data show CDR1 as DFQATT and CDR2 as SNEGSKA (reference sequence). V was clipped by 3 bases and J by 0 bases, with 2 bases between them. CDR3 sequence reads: CSASTNYGYTF. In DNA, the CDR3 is TGCAGTGCTAGTACTAACTATGGCTACACCTTC.

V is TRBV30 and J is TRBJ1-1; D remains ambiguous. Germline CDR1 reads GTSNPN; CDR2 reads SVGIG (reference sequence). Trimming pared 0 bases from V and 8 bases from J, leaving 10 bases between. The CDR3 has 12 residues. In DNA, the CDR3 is TGTGCCTGGAGTGTACTGGCGAGGGAAGCTTTCTTT. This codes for CAWSVLAREAFF.

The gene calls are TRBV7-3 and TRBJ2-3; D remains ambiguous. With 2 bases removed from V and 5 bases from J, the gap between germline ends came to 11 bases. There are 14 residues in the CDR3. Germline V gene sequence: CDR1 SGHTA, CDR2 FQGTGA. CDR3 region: CASSLGALQDTQYF. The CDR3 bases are TGTGCCAGCAGCTTAGGAGCCCTCCAAGATACGCAGTATTTT. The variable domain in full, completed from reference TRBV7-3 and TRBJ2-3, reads GAGVSQTPSNKVTEKGKYVELRCDPISGHTALYWYRQSLGQGPEFLIYFQGTGAADDSGLPNDRFFAVRPEGSVSTLKIQRTERGDSAVYLCASSLGALQDTQYFGPGTRLTVL.

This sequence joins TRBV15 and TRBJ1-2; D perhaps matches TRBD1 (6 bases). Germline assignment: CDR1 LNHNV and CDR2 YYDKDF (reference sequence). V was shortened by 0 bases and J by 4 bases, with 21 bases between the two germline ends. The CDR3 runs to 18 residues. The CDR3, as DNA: TGTGCCACCAGCAGAGATCCTCATGGGATAACAGGGATCTATGGCTACACCTTC. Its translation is CATSRDPHGITGIYGYTF.